Below, 29 T cell receptor beta chains from the same sample are listed, as sequenced in a study of blood T cells in healthy people across ages. A second PCR, run for roughly 7 to 11 cycles, used a sample-barcoded 5' primer plus a J-beta primer mix. TCRdb processed the 5' RACE reads anew with MiXCR; each CDR3 protein has one entry. The profile shows over 700,000 distinct CDR3 sequences, 25% of them singletons. These same records also appear under a second study, on T cells of mothers and their children.

Sequencing was performed on blood. These receptors all come from a boy aged 5-17 years in good health.

On this clonotype itself: The germline gene is not matched at one end of the junction; a read error may be the cause. The V call is TRBV13, the J call TRBJ1-1, with a tentative D call TRBD1 (5 bases). Looked up from germline, CDR1 is PRHDT and CDR2 is FYEKMQ (reference sequence). The CDR3 totals 15 residues. CDR3 coding DNA: TGTGCCAGCGGCTTATGGGGGGGGGTAGAGACTGAAGCTCTCTTT. This encodes CASGLWGGVETEALF.

V gene TRBV10-3 combines with J gene TRBJ2-3; 9 bases line up with TRBD2. This CDR3 comprises 16 residues. Germline V gene lookup returns CDR1 ENHRY and CDR2 SYGVKD. V shed 2 bases, J shed 4 bases, and the junction held 7 bases outside the gene matches. CDR3 nucleotides: TGTGCCATCAGTGAGCTGGATAGCGGGGGCGCAGATACGCAGTATTTT. Its protein product is CAISELDSGGADTQYF.

J is TRBJ2-3 and V is TRBV28, with TRBD2 matching 7 bases. The CDR3 length is 13 residues. V lost 6 bases, J lost 8 bases, and 8 bases stayed unmatched. CDR1 and CDR2 from the germline V gene are MDHEN and SYDVKM. This chain's CDR3 is CASRPGLVGTQYF. The CDR3 region has the DNA TGTGCCAGCAGACCCGGACTAGTGGGTACGCAGTATTTT.

This clonotype showed up just a few times. The chain combines TRBV5-1 with TRBJ2-1; the match to TRBD2 covers 9 bases. The J call may not be correct, given that the DNA end is closer to TRBJ2-5. CDR3 length equals 15 residues. Germline V gene lookup returns CDR1 SGHRS and CDR2 YFSETQ. CDR3 coding DNA: TGCGCCAGCAGCTTCTTTGCGGGAGGGCGAGAGACCCAGTACTTC. This codes for CASSFFAGGRETQYF.

The table lists this clonotype with a few counts. V gene TRBV13 combines with J gene TRBJ1-6; TRBD1 agrees at 8 bases. The CDR3 sequence is 15 residues long. Trimming took 5 bases from V and 6 from J; bases not matched to a gene: 6. Germline CDR1 and CDR2: PRHDT and FYEKMQ (reference sequence). For the CDR3, the DNA is TGTGCCAGCAGCAAAACAGGGGGTGGTAATTCACCCCTCCACTTT. Translating gives CASSKTGGGNSPLHF.

This clonotype was recorded a few times. The chain employs TRBV20-1 and TRBJ2-7; 7 positions match TRBD1. This CDR3 region has 12 residues. Per germline, CDR1 DFQATT and CDR2 SNEGSKA (reference sequence). The CDR3 nucleotides are TGCAGCGCCCGACAGGGTCCCTACGAGCAGTACTTC. Translating it yields CSARQGPYEQYF.

This clonotype was counted only a few times. The chain links TRBV20-1 to TRBJ1-1; 9 bases match TRBD1. CDR1 is DFQATT and CDR2 is SNEGSKA in the germline V gene (reference sequence). This CDR3 region has 14 residues. V was clipped by 3 bases and J by 3 bases; unmatched bases: 5. The CDR3 here is CSARVTGGYTEAFF. The CDR3 DNA sequence: TGCAGTGCTAGGGTTACAGGGGGCTACACTGAAGCTTTCTTT.

In nucleotides, the CDR3 is TGTGCCAGCAGTGAGCGCCGGGTCGGCTACACCTTC. This encodes CASSERRVGYTF. The chain is built from TRBV25-1 and TRBJ1-2, with unresolved D. Germline assignment: CDR1 MGHDK and CDR2 SYGVNS. Trimming left V 3 bases short and J 8 bases short, with 10 bases between. The length of the CDR3 is 12 residues.

The genes are TRBV29-1 and TRBJ2-5, with 9 bases fitting TRBD1. After removal of 6 bases from V and 3 bases from J, the junction contained 5 bases not matched to a gene. Germline values: CDR1 SQVTM, CDR2 ANQGSEA. CDR3 length: 13 amino acids. CDR3 region: CSVPGQGEETQYF. For the CDR3, the DNA is TGCAGCGTACCGGGACAGGGTGAAGAGACCCAGTACTTC.

The rearrangement uses TRBV29-1 and TRBJ2-1; the D is unclear. This CDR3 is 13 amino acids long. Germline loops: CDR1 SQVTM, CDR2 ANQGSEA. V shed 4 bases and J shed 1 base, with 8 bases lying between them. Here the CDR3 reads CSVVLGSYNEQFF. DNA for the CDR3: TGCAGCGTTGTCCTGGGATCCTACAATGAGCAGTTCTTC.

The gene calls are TRBV12-3 or TRBV12-4 and TRBJ2-2, with D tentatively TRBD2 (5 bases). The CDR3 runs to 13 residues. Trimming took 7 bases from V and 0 from J, leaving 6 bases between them. The CDR3 region is CASMGANTGELFF. Here the CDR3 DNA reads TGTGCCAGCATGGGAGCGAACACCGGGGAGCTGTTTTTT.

In nucleotides, the CDR3 is TGTGCCAGCAGCCCCCGACCTCAGACAGACTACAATGAGCAGTTCTTC. As protein: CASSPRPQTDYNEQFF. The chain employs TRBV11-2 and TRBJ2-1; D might be TRBD1 (5 bases). The CDR3 runs to 16 residues. Trimming removed 5 bases from V and 3 bases from J, with 17 bases in between. CDR1 and CDR2 from the germline V gene are SGHAT and FQNNGV.

This clonotype came up a few times. This chain connects TRBV6-5 to TRBJ1-1; no clear D gene. The CDR3 consists of 15 residues. CDR1 and CDR2 (germline): MNHEY, SVGAGI. Trimming removed 5 bases at V and 0 bases at J, with 13 bases between. This CDR3 reads CASSLLGGVNTEAFF. CDR3 nucleotide sequence: TGTGCCAGCAGTCTGCTTGGAGGAGTGAACACTGAAGCTTTCTTT.

This clonotype was found a few times. The V and J genes are TRBV2 and TRBJ2-5, with 9 bases matching TRBD1. CDR1 is SNHLY, CDR2 FYNNEI, per germline. V dropped 7 bases and J dropped 2; count of bases not matched to a gene: 11. This CDR3 has 16 residues. CDR3 loop: CASKSGTGFLQETQYF. The CDR3 DNA reads as TGTGCCAGCAAATCCGGGACAGGGTTTCTGCAAGAGACCCAGTACTTC.

The chain uses TRBV5-1 and TRBJ2-1, with TRBD2 as a possible D gene (6 bases). From germline, CDR1 is SGHRS and CDR2 YFSETQ. The germline V and J ends were trimmed by 2 bases and 3 bases, with 12 bases remaining between them. The CDR3 has 15 amino acids. The CDR3: CASSLREVVYNEQFF. In nucleotides, the CDR3 is TGCGCCAGCAGCTTAAGGGAGGTTGTCTACAATGAGCAGTTCTTC.

This chain links TRBV29-1 with TRBJ1-3, with D possibly being TRBD1 (5 bases). This CDR3 is built from 14 residues. CDR1 SQVTM and CDR2 ANQGSEA come from the germline V gene. The V end was cut by 4 bases, the J end by 4 bases, with 14 bases between. This CDR3 is CSVVIRGSGNTIYF. In DNA, the CDR3 is TGCAGCGTTGTGATTCGGGGGTCCGGAAACACCATATATTTT. Filled out from reference TRBV29-1 and TRBJ1-3, the complete variable domain reads SAVISQKPSRDICQRGTSLTIQCQVDSQVTMMFWYRQQPGQSLTLIATANQGSEATYESGFVIDKFPISRPNLTFSTLTVSNMSPEDSSIYLCSVVIRGSGNTIYFGEGSWLTVV.

The chain is built from TRBV5-1 and TRBJ2-5; 13 positions match TRBD2. The CDR3 runs 16 residues. The J segment lost 5 bases and the V segment lost 4 bases, leaving 8 bases of the junction unmatched. Looked up from germline, CDR1 is SGHRS and CDR2 is YFSETQ. CDR3 residues: CASSLRTSGSPETQYF. The CDR3 DNA reads TGCGCCAGCAGCCTGCGGACTAGCGGGAGTCCGGAGACCCAGTACTTC.

This clonotype was seen repeatedly, ten times or more. The chain couples TRBV7-2 to TRBJ2-7; TRBD2 matches at 8 bases. CDR3 length equals 14 residues. V dropped 1 base and J dropped 9; count of bases not matched to a gene: 8. Germline V CDR1 and CDR2: SGHTA, FQGNSA. The CDR3: CASSLGGTSLRQYF. In DNA, the CDR3 is TGTGCCAGCAGCTTAGGAGGGACTAGTCTGAGGCAGTACTTC.

The gene calls are TRBV29-1 and TRBJ1-2; unclear D gene. The CDR3 has 13 amino acids. V was shortened by 6 bases and J by 2 bases, with 13 bases between the two germline ends. Germline CDR1 reads SQVTM; CDR2 reads ANQGSEA. The CDR3 DNA sequence: TGCAGCGTGGTTGGACCCGCGAACTATGGCTACACCTTC. The encoded protein is CSVVGPANYGYTF.

The V call is TRBV3-1, the J call TRBJ2-4; D tentatively fits TRBD1 or TRBD2 (5 bases each). V was clipped by 3 bases and J by 6 bases, with 15 bases between them. CDR3 length: 15 amino acids. Germline V gives CDR1 LGHDT, CDR2 YNNKEL (reference sequence). The CDR3 DNA is TGTGCCAGCAGCCAGCAGGGCCGTGAGGGAAACATTCAGTACTTC. Translation: CASSQQGREGNIQYF.

The chain couples TRBV28 to TRBJ2-7; 11 bases align to TRBD2. From germline, CDR1 is MDHEN and CDR2 SYDVKM. This CDR3 region has 18 residues. Losses at the gene ends were 4 bases for V and 1 base for J; bases not matched to a gene: 12. The CDR3 nucleotides read TGTGCCAGCAGTTCGACTAACTTACTAGCGGGAGTATCCTACGAGCAGTACTTC. Protein: CASSSTNLLAGVSYEQYF.

Remarks on this clonotype: The junction departs from the called germline gene at one end, perhaps through a read error. This rearrangement joins TRBV5-1 to TRBJ2-1, with TRBD2 matching over 11 bases. CDR1 is SGHRS, CDR2 YFSETQ, per germline. This CDR3 has 15 amino acids. CDR3 protein: CAGSLVAGGGNEQFF. DNA of the CDR3: TGCGCCGGCAGCTTGGTAGCGGGAGGGGGTAATGAGCAGTTCTTC.

The rearrangement links TRBV4-1 to TRBJ2-1, with 7 bases aligning to TRBD2. In germline, CDR1 is MGHRA, CDR2 YSYEKL. V gave up 1 base and J gave up 12 bases; unmatched junction bases: 9. There are 14 residues in the CDR3. DNA for the CDR3: TGCGCCAGCAGCCAAGCTGAGCGGGGCCTGGGGCAGTTCTTC. As protein: CASSQAERGLGQFF.

The chain combines TRBV20-1 with TRBJ2-3; D is undetermined. Per the germline V gene, CDR1 is DFQATT and CDR2 is SNEGSKA (reference sequence). V lost 0 bases and J lost 1, with 8 bases in between. The CDR3 length is 14 residues. This CDR3 reads CSARDGDGTDTQYF. The CDR3 DNA is TGCAGTGCTAGAGACGGTGACGGCACAGATACGCAGTATTTT.

This clonotype was observed a few times. This chain uses TRBV5-1 with TRBJ2-3; 13 bases map to TRBD2. CDR1 is SGHRS, CDR2 YFSETQ, per germline. Trimming at V came to 2 bases and at J to 4 bases, leaving 4 bases not matched to a gene. There are 16 residues in the CDR3. The CDR3 region is CASSFRTSGSADTQYF. In nucleotides, the CDR3 is TGCGCCAGCAGCTTTCGGACTAGCGGGAGTGCAGATACGCAGTATTTT.

This chain connects TRBV7-2 to TRBJ2-5; 10 bases agree with TRBD2. This CDR3 has 14 residues. CDR1 is SGHTA, CDR2 FQGNSA, per germline. Germline trimming cut 4 bases from V and 6 bases from J; bases unmatched to any gene: 5. CDR3 coding DNA: TGTGCCAGCAGCTCCGCGGGACTAGCGAAGACCCAGTACTTC. Its translation is CASSSAGLAKTQYF.

This clonotype was seen a few times. The chain uses TRBV12-3 or TRBV12-4 and TRBJ1-1; possible D gene TRBD1, 6 bases. The V end was cut by 2 bases, the J end by 2 bases, with 9 bases between. This CDR3 has 14 amino acids. This CDR3 is CASSLSDSNTEAFF. The CDR3, as DNA: TGTGCCAGCAGTTTATCGGACAGTAACACTGAAGCTTTCTTT.

This sequence joins TRBV5-6 and TRBJ2-5; D possibly corresponds to TRBD1 (5 bases). The CDR3 totals 12 residues. CDR1 is SGHDT, CDR2 YYEEEE, per germline. Trimming stripped 7 bases from V and 9 bases from J, with 16 bases between. The CDR3 DNA follows: TGTGCCAGCCTCGACGAGAAGGGGCCCCAGTACTTC. It encodes CASLDEKGPQYF. The variable domain in full, completed from reference TRBV5-6 and TRBJ2-5, reads DAGVTQSPTHLIKTRGQQVTLRCSPKSGHDTVSWYQQALGQGPQFIFQYYEEEERQRGNFPDRFSGHQFPNYSSELNVNALLLGDSALYLCASLDEKGPQYFGPGTRLLVL.

This sequence joins TRBV5-1 and TRBJ2-5, with 10 nucleotides matching TRBD2. The CDR3 totals 15 residues. V shed 6 bases and J 3 bases; nucleotides not matched to a gene: 8. Germline V gene sequence: CDR1 SGHRS, CDR2 YFSETQ. The DNA of the CDR3 is TGCGCCAGCAAACATACTAGCGGGACGAAAGAGACCCAGTACTTC. Protein product: CASKHTSGTKETQYF.